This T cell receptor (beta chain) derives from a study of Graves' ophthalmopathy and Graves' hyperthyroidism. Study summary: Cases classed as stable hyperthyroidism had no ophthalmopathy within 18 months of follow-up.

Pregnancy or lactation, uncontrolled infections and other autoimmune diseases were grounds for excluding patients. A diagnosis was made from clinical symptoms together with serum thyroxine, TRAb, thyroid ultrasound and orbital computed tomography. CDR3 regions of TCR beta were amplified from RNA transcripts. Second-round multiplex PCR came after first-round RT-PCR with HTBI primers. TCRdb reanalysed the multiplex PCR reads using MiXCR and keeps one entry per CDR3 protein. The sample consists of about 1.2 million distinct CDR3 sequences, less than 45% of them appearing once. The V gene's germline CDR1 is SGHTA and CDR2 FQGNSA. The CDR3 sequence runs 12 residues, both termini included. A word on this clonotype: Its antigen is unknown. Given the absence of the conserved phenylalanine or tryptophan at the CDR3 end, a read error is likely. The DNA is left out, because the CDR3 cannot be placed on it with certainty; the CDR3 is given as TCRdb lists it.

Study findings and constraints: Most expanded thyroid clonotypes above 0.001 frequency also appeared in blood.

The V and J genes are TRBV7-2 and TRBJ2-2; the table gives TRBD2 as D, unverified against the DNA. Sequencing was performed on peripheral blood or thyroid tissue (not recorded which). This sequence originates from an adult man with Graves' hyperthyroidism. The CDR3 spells CASSQYQLAGVA.